This T cell receptor beta chain was obtained from a study of T cells in Graves' hyperthyroidism and ophthalmopathy. The CDR3 sequence is 12 residues long. V gave up 4 bases and J gave up 3 bases, with 7 bases separating them. CDR1 and CDR2 (germline): SQVTM, ANQGSEA. Patients aged 18 to 65 had newly diagnosed hyperthyroidism lasting under 2 months. The authors took PBMCs from 7.5 to 10 ml fresh peripheral blood. Amplification yielded TCR beta CDR3 regions, with RNA transcripts as the source. The HTBI primer set was used in a first-round RT-PCR of the TCR CDR3. TCRdb itself ran the multiplex PCR reads through MiXCR, one entry per CDR3 protein. The sample has fewer than 900,000 distinct CDR3 sequences; under 20% are singletons.

The sequence came from a woman aged 45-60 years with Graves' hyperthyroidism that later progressed to Graves' ophthalmopathy. Sequencing used blood. The chain has TRBV29-1 and TRBJ1-5; D gene ambiguous. The CDR3 sequence: CSVGTFNQPQHF. CDR3 bases: TGCAGCGTTGGTACCTTCAATCAGCCCCAGCATTTT. Combining the CDR3 with reference TRBV29-1 and TRBJ1-5 gives the whole variable domain SAVISQKPSRDICQRGTSLTIQCQVDSQVTMMFWYRQQPGQSLTLIATANQGSEATYESGFVIDKFPISRPNLTFSTLTVSNMSPEDSSIYLCSVGTFNQPQHFGDGTRLSIL.